The 30 T cell receptor beta chains presented below share a single source sample, sequenced in a study of cytomegalovirus exposure and HLA in healthy donors. PCR was performed using 60 Vbeta and 13 Jbeta primers. Repertoires were generated with immunoSEQ multiplex PCR, while TCRdb's copy carries only in-frame clones and drops some. The table shows tens of thousands of clones, with about four fifths occurring only once. The sample consisted of PBMCs. The receptors were sampled from a woman between 18 and 30 years old in good health and CMV-seronegative.

This chain joins TRBV27 and TRBJ2-3, with 10 bases lining up with TRBD2. This CDR3 has 16 amino acids. Losses at the gene ends were 6 bases for V and 7 bases for J; bases not matched to a gene: 13. Per the germline V gene, CDR1 is MNHEY and CDR2 is SMNVEV (reference sequence). The chain's CDR3 is CASRISGRATTHTQYF. The CDR3 DNA reads TGTGCCAGCAGGATAAGCGGGAGGGCCACGACGCATACGCAGTATTTT.

The chain links TRBV29-1 to TRBJ1-5; 8 positions match TRBD1. V was clipped by 3 bases and J by 2 bases; unmatched bases: 6. The CDR3 covers 15 residues. Germline V CDR1 and CDR2: SQVTM, ANQGSEA. The CDR3 bases are TGCAGCGTTGAGGCCGGGACAGGAGGCAATCAGCCCCAGCATTTT. Amino acids: CSVEAGTGGNQPQHF.

V is TRBV7-9 and J is TRBJ1-2; D not resolved. The CDR3 loop spans 13 amino acids. Germline V gene sequence: CDR1 SEHNR, CDR2 FQNEAQ (reference sequence). V lost 1 base, J lost 2 bases, and 5 bases lay in between. The CDR3 sequence: CASSLGQNYGYTF. The CDR3 nucleotides are TGTGCCAGCAGCTTAGGGCAAAACTATGGCTACACCTTC.

The rearrangement links TRBV5-6 to TRBJ1-2; tentatively, D is TRBD1 (5 bases). Germline V gives CDR1 SGHDT, CDR2 YYEEEE. The CDR3 is made up of 14 amino acids. Trimming cost V 0 bases and J 3 bases, with 9 bases left between them. The CDR3 region has the DNA TGTGCCAGCAGCTTGGGGGGGGAGGACTATGGCTACACCTTC. Translation: CASSLGGEDYGYTF.

The J gene is TRBJ2-7, the V gene TRBV28, with D possibly matching TRBD1 (8 bases). Germline CDR1 reads MDHEN; CDR2 reads SYDVKM. This CDR3 region has 15 residues. V was trimmed by 5 bases and J by 7 bases, leaving 21 bases between them. CDR3 amino acids: CASSILQGEGREQYF. The CDR3 DNA reads as TGTGCCAGCAGTATCTTACAGGGGGAGGGTCGGGAGCAGTACTTC. Drawing the rest from reference TRBV28 and TRBJ2-7, the complete variable domain is DVKVTQSSRYLVKRTGEKVFLECVQDMDHENMFWYRQDPGLGLRLIYFSYDVKMKEKGDIPEGYSVSREKKERFSLILESASTNQTSMYLCASSILQGEGREQYFGPGTRLTVT.

The gene calls are TRBV27 and TRBJ2-4; the match to TRBD2 covers 7 bases. Germline V CDR1 and CDR2: MNHEY, SMNVEV (reference sequence). CDR3 length: 16 amino acids. V lost 5 bases to trimming and J lost 4 bases; unmatched junction nucleotides: 11. The CDR3 loop is CASSPLGGVRKNIQYF. In DNA, the CDR3 is TGTGCCAGCAGTCCCCTTGGGGGGGTCCGGAAAAACATTCAGTACTTC.

The chain combines TRBV7-6 with TRBJ2-7; 10 bases line up with TRBD2. This CDR3 is 16 amino acids long. V lost 5 bases and J lost 3; bases outside the gene matches: 10. Germline assignment: CDR1 SGHVS and CDR2 FNYEAQ. DNA of the CDR3: TGTGCCAGCAGCCCCGAGACTAGCGGGCTCCTCTACGAGCAGTACTTC. Encoded protein: CASSPETSGLLYEQYF.

V and J are TRBV6-1 and TRBJ2-7, with 9 nucleotides matching TRBD1. In germline, CDR1 is MNHNS, CDR2 SASEGT. V shed 6 bases and J 2 bases; nucleotides not matched to a gene: 8. The CDR3 sequence is 15 residues long. The CDR3 sequence: CASSTGTGIPYEQYF. The CDR3 DNA reads TGTGCCAGCAGCACCGGGACAGGGATTCCCTACGAGCAGTACTTC.

This clone showed up just a few times. The V call is TRBV4-1, the J call TRBJ1-4; tentative D call: TRBD1 (5 bases). This CDR3 is 14 amino acids long. The V end was cut by 5 bases, the J end by 7 bases, with 14 bases between. The germline V gene encodes CDR1 MGHRA and CDR2 YSYEKL. The CDR3: CASSSIGRGEKLFF. CDR3 DNA sequence: TGCGCCAGCAGCTCTATTGGGAGGGGTGAAAAACTGTTTTTT.

This chain connects TRBV2 to TRBJ2-1; 7 nucleotides line up with TRBD2. Germline CDR1 reads SNHLY; CDR2 reads FYNNEI. The junction had 6 bases not matched to a gene; V was cut back by 10 bases and J by 0 bases. CDR3 length: 14 residues. The CDR3 coding sequence is TGTGCCAAAAGGGGCGGGAGCTCCTACAATGAGCAGTTCTTC. Translated: CAKRGGSSYNEQFF.

The chain combines TRBV28 with TRBJ1-5; 7 nucleotides align to TRBD1. Germline trimming cut 10 bases from V and 6 bases from J; bases unmatched to any gene: 12. This CDR3 has 14 residues. Looked up from germline, CDR1 is MDHEN and CDR2 is SYDVKM. CDR3 region: CATFKGARGQPQHF. DNA for the CDR3: TGTGCCACCTTCAAGGGGGCCAGGGGTCAGCCCCAGCATTTT. The full variable domain, rest sourced from reference TRBV28 and TRBJ1-5, is DVKVTQSSRYLVKRTGEKVFLECVQDMDHENMFWYRQDPGLGLRLIYFSYDVKMKEKGDIPEGYSVSREKKERFSLILESASTNQTSMYLCATFKGARGQPQHFGDGTRLSIL.

V usage is TRBV7-8 and J usage is TRBJ2-5, with D maybe TRBD2 (6 bases). The better agreement between TRBJ2-7 and the DNA end casts doubt on the J call. Germline loops: CDR1 SGHVS, CDR2 FQNEAQ. The CDR3 covers 16 residues. CDR3 region: CASSLVGELARYEQYF. CDR3 coding DNA: TGTGCCAGCAGCTTAGTAGGTGAACTAGCCCGGTACGAGCAGTACTTC.

The CDR3 sequence: CASSWTAGGVYEQYF. CDR3 sequence (DNA): TGCGCCAGCAGCTGGACAGCGGGAGGGGTTTACGAGCAGTACTTC. V and J are TRBV5-1 and TRBJ2-7, with TRBD2 identical over 10 bases. V trimming: 3 bases; J trimming: 4 bases; junction bases outside the gene matches: 7. The CDR3 is 15 amino acids. Germline V CDR1 and CDR2: SGHRS, YFSETQ.

J is TRBJ1-2 and V is TRBV4-2; TRBD1 aligns across 7 bases. This CDR3 has 15 amino acids. Unmatched junction bases numbered 5, after V lost 1 base and J lost 3 bases. Looked up from germline, CDR1 is LGHNA and CDR2 is YNFKEQ. The CDR3 is CASSQVGQRDYGYTF. CDR3 in DNA: TGTGCCAGCAGCCAAGTGGGACAGAGAGACTATGGCTACACCTTC.

This clone was picked up one time. The CDR3 bases are TGTGCCAGCATCTCCCGGGACAGGGTCGAGTATGGCTACACCTTC. Amino acid sequence: CASISRDRVEYGYTF. V and J are TRBV28 and TRBJ1-2, with TRBD1 matching 9 bases. V shed 7 bases and J 5 bases; nucleotides not matched to a gene: 11. The germline CDR1 and CDR2 sequences are MDHEN and SYDVKM. The CDR3 sequence is 15 residues long.

Written as DNA, the CDR3 is TGTGCCAGCTCCCCAAGCGACGAGACCCAGTACTTC. It translates to CASSPSDETQYF. V usage is TRBV18 and J usage is TRBJ2-5; no reliable D call. CDR1 KGHSH and CDR2 LQKENI come from the germline V gene. The CDR3 has 12 amino acids. V was clipped by 6 bases and J by 5 bases, with 10 bases between them.

V gene TRBV7-9 combines with J gene TRBJ1-2; perhaps TRBD1 as D (5 bases). This CDR3 region has 14 residues. Per germline, CDR1 SEHNR and CDR2 FQNEAQ (reference sequence). The V end was cut by 1 base, the J end by 4 bases, with 10 bases between. The CDR3 DNA sequence: TGTGCCAGCAGCTTAGGACAGTCCGTCTATGGCTACACCTTC. It translates to CASSLGQSVYGYTF. The full variable domain, its missing parts supplied by reference TRBV7-9 and TRBJ1-2, is DTGVSQNPRHKITKRGQNVTFRCDPISEHNRLYWYRQTLGQGPEFLTYFQNEAQLEKSRLLSDRFSAERPKGSFSTLEIQRTEQGDSAMYLCASSLGQSVYGYTFGSGTRLTVV.

This chain uses TRBV9 with TRBJ2-2; no definite D call. This CDR3 comprises 12 residues. Germline-derived CDR1 and CDR2 are SGDLS and YYNGEE. V lost 8 bases and J lost 3, with 8 bases in between. In DNA form, the CDR3 reads TGTGCCAGTCCTAGGCACACCGGGGAGCTGTTTTTT. This gives the protein CASPRHTGELFF.

The V gene is TRBV19, the J gene TRBJ2-5, with 13 bases lining up with TRBD2. Gene TRBJ2-7 matches the end of the DNA better, so the J call may be wrong. The CDR3 loop spans 19 amino acids. CDR1 and CDR2 from the germline V gene are LNHDA and SQIVND (reference sequence). CDR3 DNA sequence: TGTGCCAGTAGTGTACAGGGCCGGGGGACTAGCGGGAACCCCTACGAGCAGTACTTC. Its protein is CASSVQGRGTSGNPYEQYF.

V and J are TRBV25-1 and TRBJ1-4; TRBD1 might be the D (6 bases). CDR1 MGHDK and CDR2 SYGVNS come from the germline V gene. The CDR3 has 14 amino acids. V was trimmed by 7 bases and J by 1 base, leaving 10 bases between them. The CDR3 DNA reads as TGTGCCAGCACGACAGGACTAACTAATGAAAAACTGTTTTTT. Translated: CASTTGLTNEKLFF.

The chain employs TRBV7-9 and TRBJ2-1, with a possible D match to TRBD2 (6 bases). Germline V gives CDR1 SEHNR, CDR2 FQNEAQ (reference sequence). V was cut by 5 bases and J by 1 base, with 12 bases left in between. The CDR3 is 15 amino acids. The DNA of the CDR3 is TGTGCCAGCAGCCCGACGGGACTGTCCTACAATGAGCAGTTCTTC. Translating it yields CASSPTGLSYNEQFF. Full variable domain (outside the CDR3, taken from reference TRBV7-9 and TRBJ2-1): DTGVSQNPRHKITKRGQNVTFRCDPISEHNRLYWYRQTLGQGPEFLTYFQNEAQLEKSRLLSDRFSAERPKGSFSTLEIQRTEQGDSAMYLCASSPTGLSYNEQFFGPGTRLTVL.

The chain recombines TRBV27 with TRBJ1-2; TRBD1 might be the D (5 bases). V was trimmed by 6 bases and J by 0 bases, leaving 8 bases between them. There are 13 residues in the CDR3. In germline, CDR1 is MNHEY, CDR2 SMNVEV (reference sequence). CDR3 coding DNA: TGTGCCAGCAGGGAGACAGCTAACTATGGCTACACCTTC. Its translation: CASRETANYGYTF.

The V gene is TRBV6-5, the J gene TRBJ1-5; no reliable D call. V was cut by 10 bases and J by 2 bases, with 9 bases left in between. The germline V gene encodes CDR1 MNHEY and CDR2 SVGAGI. The CDR3 extends over 12 amino acids. The CDR3 DNA sequence: TGTGCCATCACCGGGGGCAATCAGCCCCAGCATTTT. As protein: CAITGGNQPQHF.

CDR3 sequence reads: CASTSLEGRHTEAFF. The CDR3 DNA reads as TGTGCCAGTACTAGTCTCGAGGGAAGACACACTGAAGCTTTCTTT. The chain employs TRBV19 and TRBJ1-1; D unresolved. CDR3 length: 15 amino acids. The germline V gene has CDR1 LNHDA and CDR2 SQIVND (reference sequence). V was cut by 7 bases and J by 3 bases, with 18 bases left in between. Full variable domain (rest looked up from reference TRBV19 and TRBJ1-1): DGGITQSPKYLFRKEGQNVTLSCEQNLNHDAMYWYRQDPGQGLRLIYYSQIVNDFQKGDIAEGYSVSREKKESFPLTVTSAQKNPTAFYLCASTSLEGRHTEAFFGQGTRLTVV.

CDR3: CASSRPTGNFEAFF. DNA for the CDR3: TGTGCCAGCAGCCGCCCGACAGGTAACTTTGAAGCTTTCTTT. V is TRBV7-9 and J is TRBJ1-1; a possible D gene is TRBD1 (6 bases). Germline V gene lookup returns CDR1 SEHNR and CDR2 FQNEAQ (reference sequence). The CDR3 loop spans 14 amino acids. V lost 5 bases and J lost 7, with 17 bases in between.

This clone appeared once. This chain joins TRBV6-6 and TRBJ2-7, with 7 bases aligning to TRBD2. With V trimmed by 2 bases and J by 3 bases, 4 bases remained unmatched. CDR1 MNHNY and CDR2 SVGAGI come from the germline V gene (reference sequence). This CDR3 has 14 residues. CDR3 amino acids: CASSYKGGIYEQYF. In DNA, the CDR3 is TGTGCCAGCAGTTACAAGGGAGGGATCTACGAGCAGTACTTC.

J is TRBJ2-5 and V is TRBV6-4; 8 bases line up with TRBD1. The CDR3 extends over 15 amino acids. J lost 0 bases, V lost 7 bases, and 7 bases had no gene match. CDR1 MRHNA and CDR2 SNTAGT come from the germline V gene. The CDR3 sequence is CASNSGTGNQETQYF. CDR3 nucleotides: TGTGCCAGCAATTCCGGGACAGGCAACCAAGAGACCCAGTACTTC.

This chain links TRBV19 with TRBJ1-4; a possible D gene is TRBD1 (6 bases). Germline CDR1 reads LNHDA; CDR2 reads SQIVND (reference sequence). CDR3 length equals 17 residues. V was clipped by 4 bases and J by 3 bases, with 18 bases between them. The CDR3 DNA reads TGTGCCAGTAGTACCAATCCCAACCGACAGGCTAATGAAAAACTGTTTTTT. It specifies CASSTNPNRQANEKLFF.

Only one count was recorded for this clone. The chain recombines TRBV27 with TRBJ2-7; 12 nucleotides match TRBD2. The CDR3 is 16 residues long. From germline, CDR1 is MNHEY and CDR2 SMNVEV (reference sequence). J lost 5 bases, V lost 5 bases, and 10 bases had no gene match. CDR3 DNA sequence: TGTGCCAGCAGTCCATCGGAGGCTAGCGGGAGGGACGAGCAGTACTTC. Protein sequence: CASSPSEASGRDEQYF.

The chain has TRBV5-1 and TRBJ2-5; 7 bases map to TRBD2. Trimming cost V 0 bases and J 5 bases; bases outside gene matches: 7. CDR3 length: 15 residues. Germline CDR1 is SGHRS and CDR2 is YFSETQ. DNA of the CDR3: TGCGCCAGCAGCTTGGTAGCGGGTAACAGTGAGACCCAGTACTTC. Its protein is CASSLVAGNSETQYF.